The clone carrying this TCR beta chain appeared a few times. Its antigen is not known. These data belong to a study of cytomegalovirus exposure and HLA in healthy donors. Study-wide results and caveats: The authors enumerated over 150 TCR beta chains as linked to cytomegalovirus. Reported results showed that the classifier diagnosed cytomegalovirus status with high specificity and sensitivity.

Germline V gives CDR1 PRHDT, CDR2 FYEKMQ (reference sequence). Trimming removed 5 bases from V and 4 bases from J, with 11 bases in between. This CDR3 has 13 amino acids. Only in-frame clones appear in the TCRdb table, and some are missing; sequencing was by immunoSEQ multiplex PCR. The repertoire holds some 170,000 clones, with just under 85% as singletons. This receptor was obtained from a young man in good health and CMV-seropositive. Sequencing was carried out using PBMCs. The V and J genes are TRBV13 and TRBJ1-1, with D tentatively TRBD1 (6 bases). This CDR3 is CASSPGGLTEAFF. The DNA for the CDR3 is TGTGCCAGCAGCCCTGGGGGCCTCACTGAAGCTTTCTTT.